This entry features one TCR beta chain sequence. Germline V gives CDR1 SGHAT, CDR2 FQNNGV. The CDR3 runs to 13 residues. V gave up 1 base and J gave up 4 bases, with 7 bases separating them. The data are from a study of OX40 agonist ivuxolimab in advanced cancers. Generated by immunoSEQ multiplex PCR, the TCRdb table keeps only in-frame clones and is missing some. The sample holds some 40,000 clones, about 89% seen once. The receptor comes from an adult with an advanced solid tumor such as melanoma, head and neck, liver or kidney cancer. This specimen was CD4+ or CD8+ T cells sorted from blood, taken in a trial of the OX40 agonist ivuxolimab. The rearrangement uses TRBV11-2 and TRBJ1-1, with D uncertain. The CDR3 protein is CASSLGWGTEAFF. The CDR3 region has the DNA TGTGCCAGCAGCTTAGGATGGGGCACTGAAGCTTTCTTT.